This TCR beta chain was profiled in a study of blood T cell repertoires in COVID-19 (dated by TCRdb to the early 2020s). Background for the entire study: Samples from collaborators originated in the United States, Italy and Spain and spanned both the acute and convalescent phases of COVID-19. The material from the prospective study consisted of cDNA or gDNA derived from T cells, B-cell-depleted T cells, or PBMCs. The dataset comprised deeply sampled blood TCRbeta repertoires from subjects exposed to, actively infected with, or recovered from COVID-19. A freely available public database, intended as a resource for researchers studying the immune response to SARS-CoV-2, is where the repertoires were released. The samples were drawn from the first 160 participants of the ongoing ImmuneRACE study and from more than 1,000 subjects provided by 6 global collaborators. Nearly every sample came with metadata listing a de-identified subject ID, COVID-19 status, age in years and sex. Where HLA class I and class II types were available, the types were taken from metadata supplied by the sample provider, not from assay-based typing. Study-wide conclusions, independent of this receptor: The amount of clinical and demographic metadata varied by source and participant and was provided uncurated.

Relative to its sample, this clone is medium-sized (0.01 to 0.1%). No antigen is known for it. One base away there is no much larger clone; base qualities are not given. TCRbeta CDR3 regions were amplified from genomic DNA using the immunoSEQ Assay, a bias-controlled multiplex PCR. From the authors' description of their analysis: Within the assay, amplification of reference gene primers was used to estimate how many nucleated cells each sample contained. Sequence reads were collapsed and filtered to measure the absolute abundance of every unique TCRbeta CDR3 rearrangement. For each sample, productive Simpson clonality was calculated as the square root of Simpson's diversity index across productive rearrangements. TCRdb stores this immuneACCESS table with in-frame sequences only. Part of the clones is absent; in the studies checked, under half of the shortfall reflects unresolved V genes, and no reason is known for the rest. V and J calls and clone size are as listed in that table; D and trimming were resolved from the DNA. Within this sample are around 200,000 clones, with around 80% of them counted one time only. The top ten clones comprise approximately 15% of the sample.

The collaborating institutions used their own protocols to collect whole blood in K2EDTA tubes. For TCRbeta analysis, collaborators shipped samples as frozen whole blood, isolated PBMCs, or DNA extracted from either of those sample types. V is pruned by 4 bases and J by 4 bases, leaving 9 bases of the junction without a gene match. The cysteine opens and the phenylalanine closes a CDR3 of 16 amino acids. Only the CDR3 portion is preserved as DNA: 48 bases, with reading frame beginning at the first base. CDR1 and CDR2 were assigned from the germline V gene as MDHEN and SYDVKM. The source is a man in his thirties or forties with active or convalescent COVID-19. The sequencing sample was made of peripheral blood. The chain is assembled from TRBV28 and TRBJ1-4, and TRBD1 aligns with 7 junction nucleotides. The base sequence is TGTGCCAGCAGTTCGTTCGGGACAGTTAATAATGAAAAACTGTTTTTT. Its coded protein is CASSSFGTVNNEKLFF.